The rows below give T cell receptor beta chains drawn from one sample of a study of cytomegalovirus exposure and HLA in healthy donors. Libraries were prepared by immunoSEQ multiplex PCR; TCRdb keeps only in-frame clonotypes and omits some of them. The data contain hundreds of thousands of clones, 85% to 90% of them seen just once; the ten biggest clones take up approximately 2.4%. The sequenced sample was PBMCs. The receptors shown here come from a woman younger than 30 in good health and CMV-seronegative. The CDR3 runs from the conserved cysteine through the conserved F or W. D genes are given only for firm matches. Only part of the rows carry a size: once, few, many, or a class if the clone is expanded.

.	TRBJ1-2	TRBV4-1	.	TGCGCCAGCAGCCAAGATAATCGGCAGGGCCCTAACTATGGCTACACCTTC	CASSQDNRQGPNYGYTF
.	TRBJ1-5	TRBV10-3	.	TGTGCCATCAGTGAGTCGGGCAGCAGGCAGCCCCAGCATTTT	CAISESGSRQPQHF
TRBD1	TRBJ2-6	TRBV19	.	TGTGCCAGTAGTTTGGGACAGGGGGCTTCTGGGGCCAACGTCCTGACTTTC	CASSLGQGASGANVLTF
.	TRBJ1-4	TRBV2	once	TGTGCCAGCAGTGAAGCACAACCGTTTAATGAAAAACTGTTTTTT	CASSEAQPFNEKLFF
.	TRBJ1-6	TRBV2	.	TGTGCCAGCAACCCTACCGGACAGAGACTCTATAATTCACCCCTCCACTTT	CASNPTGQRLYNSPLHF
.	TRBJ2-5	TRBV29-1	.	TGCAGCGTAGAGAAGAACCAAGAGACCCAGTACTTC	CSVEKNQETQYF
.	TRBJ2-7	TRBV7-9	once	TGTGCCAGCACGGGGGATCCCTACGAGCAGTACTTC	CASTGDPYEQYF
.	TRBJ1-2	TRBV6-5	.	TGTGCCAGCTCGTTGGCAGGGCCTCGGGGCTACACCTTC	CASSLAGPRGYTF
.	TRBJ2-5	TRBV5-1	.	TGCGCCAGCAGCTTGGAGGCAGACTCCGCGGCCCAGTACTTC	CASSLEADSAAQYF
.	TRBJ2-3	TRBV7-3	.	TGTGCCAGCAGCAGGACACCCCGGGGGGCCTCCACAGATACGCAGTATTTT	CASSRTPRGASTDTQYF
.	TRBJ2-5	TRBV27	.	TGTGCCAGCAGTTTAACGCAGGGTCAAGAGACCCAGTACTTC	CASSLTQGQETQYF
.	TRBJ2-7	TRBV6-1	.	TGTGCCAGCACGGGCTACGAGCAGTACTTC	CASTGYEQYF
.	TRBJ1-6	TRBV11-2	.	TGTGCCAGCAGCTCGTTCAGAGCTCCAGAGGGTAATTCACCCCTCCACTTT	CASSSFRAPEGNSPLHF
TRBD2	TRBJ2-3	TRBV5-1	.	TGCGCCAGCAGGGGGACTAGCAGGTCGTCTGATACGCAGTATTTT	CASRGTSRSSDTQYF
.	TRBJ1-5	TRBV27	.	TGTGCCAGCAGTCCGCAGCTAGGGGTCAGCAATCAGCCCCAGCATTTT	CASSPQLGVSNQPQHF
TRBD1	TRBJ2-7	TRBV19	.	TGTGCCAGTAGTAAATCTCAAGGGACAGTGTCCTACGAGCAGTACTTC	CASSKSQGTVSYEQYF
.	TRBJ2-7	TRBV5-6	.	TGTGCCAGCAGCGCCGACAGCACCTACGAGCAGTACTTC	CASSADSTYEQYF
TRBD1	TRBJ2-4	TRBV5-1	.	TGCGCCAGCAGCTTGGTGGGACAGGAGTTTGCCAAAAACATTCAGTACTTC	CASSLVGQEFAKNIQYF
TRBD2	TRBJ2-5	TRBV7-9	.	TGTGCCAGCAGGCGTACTAGCGGGGGGCGGGAGACCCAGTACTTC	CASRRTSGGRETQYF
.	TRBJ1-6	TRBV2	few	TGTGCCAGCAGTATTAACAGTAATTCACCCCTCCACTTT	CASSINSNSPLHF
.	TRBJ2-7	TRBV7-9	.	TGTGCCAGCAGCTCGGACAGAACCCCGGCTTACGAGCAGTACTTC	CASSSDRTPAYEQYF
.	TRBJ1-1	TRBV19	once	TGTGCCACCAAGACTCGGGGGGCCGCTGAAGCTTTCTTT	CATKTRGAAEAFF
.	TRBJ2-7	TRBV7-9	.	TGTTCCGCCTCGGGATCGAGCTCCTACGAGCAGTACTTC	CSASGSSSYEQYF
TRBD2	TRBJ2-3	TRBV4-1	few	TGCGCCAGCAGCCAAGATGATATCCCTGGGACTAGCGGGGGTCGGGTAACAGATACGCAGTATTTT	CASSQDDIPGTSGGRVTDTQYF
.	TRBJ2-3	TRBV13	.	TGTGCCAGCAGCTCCCGAGGACAGCTCCAGTTTAGCACAGATACGCAGTATTTT	CASSSRGQLQFSTDTQYF
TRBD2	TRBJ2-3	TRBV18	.	TGTGCCGGCGGACTAGCGGGGGATTTACTTGATACGCAGTATTTT	CAGGLAGDLLDTQYF
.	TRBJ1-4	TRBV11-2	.	TGTGCCAGCAGCGAAGAACGGGGGAGTTGGGAAAAACTGTTTTTT	CASSEERGSWEKLFF
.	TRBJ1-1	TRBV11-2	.	TGTGCCAGCAGCTTAGGGTCAAGCATGAACACTGAAGCTTTCTTT	CASSLGSSMNTEAFF
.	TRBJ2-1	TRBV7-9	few	TGTGCCAGCAGCTCGATTAGCTCCTACAATGAGCAGTTCTTC	CASSSISSYNEQFF